Listed here is a single T cell receptor beta chain. The antigen remains undetermined. The data derive from a study of shared clonotypes between healthy human individuals. Overall study context: The donor group consisted of a couple of women and a few men, aged 18 to 49.

The germline gives CDR1 MDHEN, CDR2 SYDVKM. CDR3 length equals 12 residues. The ends were cut back, 4 bases at V and 15 bases at J, with 16 bases in the middle. Splitting the CD4+ cells yielded a CD45RA+ naive subset and a CD45RA-negative memory subset. Study results and caveats: Among the subsets, naive ones generally showed larger estimated richness than memory ones.

Sequencing used immunoSEQ multiplex PCR; TCRdb keeps in-frame clones, though not all of them. Among 300,000 or so clones listed, 74% were seen once. Source material: memory CD4+ T cells sorted from blood. Subset defined: CD45RA-negative fraction. This TCR was recovered from a man aged 25 to 45 in good health. This sequence joins TRBV28 and TRBJ2-1, with D possibly being TRBD2 (6 bases). In DNA, the CDR3 is TGTGCCAGCAGTTCGGGGACTTCCCTCGGGTTCTTC. Its translation: CASSSGTSLGFF.